The rows below give T cell receptor beta chains drawn from one sample of a study of T-cell reconstitution after alpha-beta-depleted transplantation in children. Each CDR3 protein is one row after TCRdb ran MiXCR on the PCR reads. There are hundreds of thousands of distinct CDR3 sequences in the sample; 13% occur only once, and about 2% lies in the top ten. The input for sequencing was PBMCs, mostly from graft donor cells, taken 360 days after TCRalphabeta/CD19-depleted stem cell transplant. Receptor source: a male patient younger than 18 who had a stem cell transplant for acute myeloid leukemia, so the T cells may come from the graft donor. The CDR3 runs from the conserved cysteine through the conserved F or W. The D gene is left open where the match is weak. The listing skips clone size in some rows; elsewhere it reads once, few, many or a size class.

.	TRBV29-1	.	TRBJ1-1	12	CSVSSGYGEAFF	TGCAGCGTTTCTTCAGGGTACGGTGAAGCTTTCTTT
.	TRBV3-1	.	TRBJ2-3	17	CASSPFPGWKVEDTQYF	TGTGCCAGCAGCCCGTTCCCGGGATGGAAGGTGGAAGATACGCAGTATTTT
.	TRBV5-1	TRBD1	TRBJ2-2	19	CASSLWGETGQGNTGELFF	TGCGCCAGCAGCTTGTGGGGAGAGACCGGACAGGGGAACACCGGGGAGCTGTTTTTT
few	TRBV7-4	TRBD1	TRBJ2-7	20	CASSLVGDDRGRQSLYEQYF	TGTGCCAGCAGCTTAGTAGGGGACGACAGGGGGCGTCAGTCCCTCTACGAGCAGTACTTC
.	TRBV18	.	TRBJ2-1	16	CASSPPFAVREPEQFF	TGTGCCAGCTCACCACCGTTTGCAGTGAGAGAGCCTGAGCAGTTCTTC
.	TRBV6-5	TRBD2	TRBJ2-7	16	CASSSGEGRALYEQYF	TGTGCCAGCAGTTCCGGGGAGGGGAGGGCCCTCTACGAGCAGTACTTC
many	TRBV10-3	TRBD2	TRBJ2-1	15	CAISELASGDNEQFF	TGTGCCATCAGTGAGCTAGCTAGCGGCGACAATGAGCAGTTCTTC
.	TRBV3-1	TRBD1	TRBJ2-1	18	CASSPRTLNRGGIDEQFF	TGTGCCAGCAGCCCTCGAACCCTCAACAGGGGTGGTATCGATGAGCAGTTCTTC
.	TRBV15	.	TRBJ2-5	16	CATSRERRGREETQYF	TGTGCCACCAGCAGAGAACGCCGGGGGCGGGAAGAGACCCAGTACTTC
.	TRBV4-3	.	TRBJ2-1	18	CASSQGVRGRSSYNEQFF	TGCGCCAGCAGCCAAGGCGTACGGGGGAGGAGCTCCTACAATGAGCAGTTCTTC
many	TRBV12-3/TRBV12-4	.	TRBJ1-1	14	CASSQWGRNTEAFF	TGTGCCAGCAGTCAGTGGGGGAGGAACACTGAAGCTTTCTTT
few	TRBV4-2	TRBD1	TRBJ2-4	20	CASSDIQWTGGNGGFGIQYF	TGTGCCAGCAGTGATATACAGTGGACAGGGGGGAACGGGGGGTTTGGAATTCAGTACTTC
many	TRBV28	TRBD2	TRBJ2-7	16	CASSSQGLAGEDEQYF	TGTGCCAGCAGTTCCCAGGGACTAGCGGGAGAGGACGAGCAGTACTTC
few	TRBV21-1	.	TRBJ1-1	17	CASSKGGGRGLNTEAFF	TGTGCCAGCAGCAAAGGAGGCGGCAGAGGACTGAACACTGAAGCTTTCTTT
few	TRBV7-6	.	TRBJ2-7	14	CASSPEVGNYEQYF	TGTGCCAGCAGCCCGGAGGTAGGGAACTACGAGCAGTACTTC
few	TRBV6-4	.	TRBJ2-1	16	CASSDSGNARYNEQFF	TGTGCCAGCAGTGACTCGGGGAACGCCCGATACAATGAGCAGTTCTTC
.	TRBV24-1	.	TRBJ2-7	14	CATSDPGLPYEQYF	TGTGCCACCAGTGATCCGGGCCTTCCCTACGAGCAGTACTTC
.	TRBV9	TRBD1	TRBJ1-1	15	CASSAWDRKNTEAFF	TGTGCCAGCAGCGCCTGGGACAGGAAAAACACTGAAGCTTTCTTT
.	TRBV7-9	.	TRBJ2-7	14	CASSLETVRYEQYF	TGTGCCAGCAGCTTAGAGACTGTCCGCTACGAGCAGTACTTC
.	TRBV6-5	.	TRBJ2-5	16	CASIIFRDVEYGTQYF	TGTGCCAGCATTATCTTCCGGGACGTTGAATATGGGACCCAGTACTTC
.	TRBV7-8	TRBD2	TRBJ2-7	16	CASSFGLAGVNHEQYF	TGTGCCAGCAGCTTCGGACTAGCGGGAGTCAACCACGAGCAGTACTTC
few	TRBV28	.	TRBJ2-7	14	CASSLIGSPYEQYF	TGTGCCAGCAGTTTAATTGGGAGCCCCTACGAGCAGTACTTC
few	TRBV18	.	TRBJ2-5	15	CASSPKSRAQETQYF	TGTGCCAGCTCACCTAAGAGTCGGGCGCAAGAGACCCAGTACTTC
.	TRBV12-3/TRBV12-4	.	TRBJ2-5	14	CASSSTGRRETQYF	TGTGCCAGCAGTTCCACAGGGAGGAGAGAGACCCAGTACTTC
few	TRBV18	.	TRBJ2-1	18	CASSPVNTRIRFYNEQFF	TGTGCCAGCTCACCCGTTAATACCAGGATTCGATTTTACAATGAGCAGTTCTTC
.	TRBV4-3	TRBD2	TRBJ2-2	18	CASSQDTSGRVYTGELFF	TGCGCCAGCAGCCAAGATACTAGCGGGAGGGTGTACACCGGGGAGCTGTTTTTT
few	TRBV6-2/TRBV6-3	TRBD2	TRBJ2-2	15	CASRGSGRNTGELFF	TGTGCCAGCAGGGGAAGCGGGAGGAACACCGGGGAGCTGTTTTTT
few	TRBV29-1	.	TRBJ2-1	11	CSHPGVNEQFF	TGCAGCCACCCGGGCGTGAATGAGCAGTTCTTC
.	TRBV12-3/TRBV12-4	TRBD2	TRBJ2-3	17	CASSLGSLAGGTDTQYF	TGTGCCAGCAGTTTAGGAAGCCTAGCGGGAGGAACAGATACGCAGTATTTT
.	TRBV12-3/TRBV12-4	TRBD1	TRBJ2-5	15	CASNQDRGLFETQYF	TGTGCCAGCAACCAGGACAGGGGCTTATTTGAGACCCAGTACTTC
few	TRBV2	.	TRBJ2-2	12	CASTWGSGELFF	TGTGCCAGCACTTGGGGATCAGGGGAGCTGTTTTTT
few	TRBV29-1	.	TRBJ2-1	16	CSVNLDQGSGVNEQFF	TGCAGCGTTAATTTGGACCAGGGTTCCGGGGTCAATGAGCAGTTCTTC
once	TRBV7-2	TRBD1	TRBJ2-3	17	CASSLALTGTGADTRYF	TGTGCCAGCAGCTTAGCCCTCACCGGGACAGGTGCAGATACGCGGTATTTT
many	TRBV27	TRBD2	TRBJ2-7	14	CARVRGRFSYEQYF	TGTGCCAGAGTACGCGGGAGGTTCTCCTACGAGCAGTACTTC